The next 8 T cell receptor beta chains were all read from a single sample in a study of technical replicates of blood from a handful of donors. TCRdb keeps only in-frame clones here, not all; method: immunoSEQ multiplex PCR. The sample holds 60,000 to 65,000 clones; over 75% are singletons and the top ten take over 4.5%. Sequenced: PBMCs. The source is a human donor in good health. Some clones in this sample may be carry-over from other donors' samples.

The chain employs TRBV2 and TRBJ2-5; 7 bases align to TRBD1. V trimming: 6 bases; J trimming: 4 bases; junction bases outside the gene matches: 11. The CDR3 covers 15 residues. Germline loops: CDR1 SNHLY, CDR2 FYNNEI. In nucleotides, the CDR3 is TGTGCCAGCAGCTGGGACAGTGGGACGGGAGAGACCCAGTACTTC. Translation: CASSWDSGTGETQYF.

In DNA, the CDR3 is TGTGCCAGCAGCTCCTTTGAGGGACAGGGGGCTTACGAGCAGTACTTC. This codes for CASSSFEGQGAYEQYF. The gene calls are TRBV7-6 and TRBJ2-7, with 12 positions matching TRBD1. The CDR3 consists of 16 residues. Germline V gene sequence: CDR1 SGHVS, CDR2 FNYEAQ. With 4 bases clipped from V and 4 bases from J, the junction kept 8 bases outside the gene matches.

This sequence joins TRBV5-6 and TRBJ2-1; perhaps TRBD2 as D (7 bases). Germline CDR1 SGHDT, CDR2 YYEEEE. This CDR3 has 18 amino acids. V lost 0 bases, J lost 0 bases, and 16 bases lay in between. The CDR3 region has the DNA TGTGCCAGCAGCTTGGCCCTGGGGGGGGCCCGCTCCTACAATGAGCAGTTCTTC. Its translation is CASSLALGGARSYNEQFF.

V gene TRBV19 combines with J gene TRBJ2-2; the match to TRBD2 covers 8 bases. CDR1 and CDR2 from the germline V gene are LNHDA and SQIVND (reference sequence). The V gene end was trimmed by 1 base and the J gene end by 4 bases; junction bases not matched to a gene: 5. The CDR3 has 16 amino acids. The CDR3 spells CASSIGAGEVTGELFF. CDR3 bases: TGTGCCAGTAGTATAGGAGCGGGAGAGGTCACCGGGGAGCTGTTTTTT.

The V gene is TRBV5-1, the J gene TRBJ2-2; 10 nucleotides match TRBD1. V dropped 0 bases and J dropped 7; count of bases not matched to a gene: 3. The length of the CDR3 is 15 residues. Germline CDR1 is SGHRS and CDR2 is YFSETQ. In DNA form, the CDR3 reads TGCGCCAGCAGCTTGGGACAGGGGGCGATCGGGGAGCTGTTTTTT. Encoded protein: CASSLGQGAIGELFF.

This rearrangement joins TRBV4-1 to TRBJ2-6; no clear D. The CDR3 is 15 residues long. Germline lookup yields CDR1 MGHRA and CDR2 YSYEKL. Trimming cost V 4 bases and J 0 bases, with 7 bases left between them. The CDR3 region is CASSPYDSGANVLTF. DNA for the CDR3: TGCGCCAGCAGCCCCTACGACTCTGGGGCCAACGTCCTGACTTTC.

In regard to this clone: The junction and the germline gene differ at one end; a read error may be behind it. J is TRBJ2-5 and V is TRBV27; 8 bases fit TRBD1. CDR1 and CDR2 (germline): MNHEY, SMNVEV (reference sequence). The CDR3 length is 18 residues. CDR3 DNA sequence: TGTGCCAGCAGAGGAAGGACAGGGCCGTTCAGGATACAAGGGACCCAGTACTTC. This encodes CASRGRTGPFRIQGTQYF.

The chain links TRBV14 to TRBJ1-1, with D perhaps TRBD1 (5 bases). CDR3 length: 12 amino acids. CDR1 and CDR2 (germline): SGHDN, FVKESK. V was shortened by 1 base and J by 5 bases, with 5 bases between the two germline ends. The CDR3 sequence: CASSQAGTEAFF. CDR3 nucleotide sequence: TGTGCCAGCAGCCAAGCAGGGACTGAAGCTTTCTTT.